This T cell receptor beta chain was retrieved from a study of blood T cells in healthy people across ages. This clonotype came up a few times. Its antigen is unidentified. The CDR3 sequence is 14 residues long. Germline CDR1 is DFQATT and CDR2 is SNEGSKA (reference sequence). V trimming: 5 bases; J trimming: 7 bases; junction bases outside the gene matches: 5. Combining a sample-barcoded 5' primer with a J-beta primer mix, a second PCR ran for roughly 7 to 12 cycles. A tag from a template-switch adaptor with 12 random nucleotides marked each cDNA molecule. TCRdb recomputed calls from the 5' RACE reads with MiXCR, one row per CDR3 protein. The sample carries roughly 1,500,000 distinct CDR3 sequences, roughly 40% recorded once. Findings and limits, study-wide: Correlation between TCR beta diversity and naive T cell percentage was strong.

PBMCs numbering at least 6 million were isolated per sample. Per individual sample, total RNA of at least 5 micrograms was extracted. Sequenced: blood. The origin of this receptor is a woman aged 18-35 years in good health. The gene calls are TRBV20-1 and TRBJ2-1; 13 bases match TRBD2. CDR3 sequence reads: CSAAGLAGANEQFF. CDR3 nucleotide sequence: TGCAGTGCTGCTGGACTAGCGGGGGCGAATGAGCAGTTCTTC.